The 10 T cell receptor beta chains below were found in one sample sequenced in a study of blood T cell repertoires in COVID-19. Sequencing was performed with immunoSEQ multiplex PCR; in TCRdb, only in-frame clones are kept and a portion is missing. The sample lists 200,000 to 250,000 clones; over 75% were seen once. The sequencing sample was made of peripheral blood. Source of these receptors: a man in his fifties or sixties with COVID-19, enrolled during active disease.

The chain uses TRBV3-1 (or the pseudogene TRBV3-2) and TRBJ1-1; weak D call: TRBD1 (6 bases). V lost 9 bases and J lost 0, with 17 bases in between. Germline loops: CDR1 LGHDT, CDR2 YNNKEL (reference sequence). This CDR3 has 15 residues. As DNA, the CDR3 is TGTGCCAGAGTTTCCGGGACAAAAATGAACACTGAAGCTTTCTTT. Amino acid sequence: CARVSGTKMNTEAFF.

The DNA for the CDR3 is TGTGCCAGTAGTAAACTAGCGGGGGGGCCGAATACGCAGTATTTT. It encodes CASSKLAGGPNTQYF. The chain combines TRBV19 with TRBJ2-3; 13 positions agree with TRBD2. The CDR3 is made up of 15 amino acids. Trimming at V came to 4 bases and at J to 7 bases, leaving 5 bases not matched to a gene. Germline loops: CDR1 LNHDA, CDR2 SQIVND (reference sequence). The full variable domain, in which reference TRBV19 and TRBJ2-3 provide the parts outside the CDR3, is DGGITQSPKYLFRKEGQNVTLSCEQNLNHDAMYWYRQDPGQGLRLIYYSQIVNDFQKGDIAEGYSVSREKKESFPLTVTSAQKNPTAFYLCASSKLAGGPNTQYFGPGTRLTVL.

The gene calls are TRBV19 and TRBJ1-1; unclear D gene. The length of the CDR3 is 13 residues. Germline CDR1 LNHDA, CDR2 SQIVND (reference sequence). Trimming pared 0 bases from V and 8 bases from J, leaving 10 bases between. The CDR3 DNA is TGTGCCAGTAGTATAGACAGCGGCCGCGAAGCTTTCTTT. Amino acids: CASSIDSGREAFF.

The chain recombines TRBV9 with TRBJ2-3, with D maybe TRBD2 (7 bases). V lost 5 bases to trimming and J lost 0 bases, with 19 bases between them. CDR1 SGDLS and CDR2 YYNGEE come from the germline V gene. The CDR3 sequence is 17 residues long. The CDR3 DNA follows: TGTGCCAGCAGTGTGTGGGGGGGCGACCCTAGCACAGATACGCAGTATTTT. Translation gives CASSVWGGDPSTDTQYF.

This chain uses TRBV2 with TRBJ2-7, with no clear D. The CDR3 has 14 residues. Per germline, CDR1 SNHLY and CDR2 FYNNEI. The germline V and J ends were trimmed by 1 base and 2 bases, with 9 bases remaining between them. Here the CDR3 reads CASSEVSLTYEQYF. The CDR3 region has the DNA TGTGCCAGCAGTGAAGTCTCGTTAACCTACGAGCAGTACTTC.

This sequence joins TRBV19 and TRBJ1-1; D remains unclear. Germline lookup yields CDR1 LNHDA and CDR2 SQIVND (reference sequence). The ends were cut back, 6 bases at V and 2 bases at J, with 13 bases in the middle. The CDR3 spans 14 residues. CDR3: CASRYRTANTEAFF. CDR3 sequence (DNA): TGTGCCAGTAGGTATCGAACAGCAAACACTGAAGCTTTCTTT.

The chain links TRBV5-1 to TRBJ2-3; TRBD2 matches 9 bases. After removal of 5 bases from V and 6 bases from J, the junction contained 7 bases not matched to a gene. Per the germline V gene, CDR1 is SGHRS and CDR2 is YFSETQ. CDR3 length: 14 amino acids. The CDR3 DNA reads TGCGCCAGCAGGGTAGCGGGGGCAAGGGATACGCAGTATTTT. Translated, it gives CASRVAGARDTQYF.

This chain's CDR3 is CASRAGEYEQYF. The CDR3 DNA follows: TGCGCCAGCCGGGCGGGAGAGTACGAGCAGTACTTC. The chain carries TRBV5-1 and TRBJ2-7; TRBD2 aligns across 7 bases. CDR1 SGHRS and CDR2 YFSETQ come from the germline V gene. This CDR3 spans 12 amino acids. V was pared by 7 bases and J by 4 bases, with 5 bases of the junction left unmatched.

The chain has TRBV7-9 and TRBJ2-7; possibly TRBD1 for D (5 bases). The germline gives CDR1 SEHNR, CDR2 FQNEAQ (reference sequence). The CDR3 covers 15 residues. V was cut by 3 bases and J by 5 bases, with 17 bases left in between. DNA for the CDR3: TGTGCCAGCAGCTTCTCTTCAGGGTTGGGCAACGAGCAGTACTTC. It specifies CASSFSSGLGNEQYF.

The chain employs TRBV6-5 and TRBJ1-1; possible D gene TRBD1, 6 bases. The V gene lost 5 bases and the J gene lost 8 bases, with 12 bases spanning the gap. This CDR3 region has 12 residues. The germline V gene has CDR1 MNHEY and CDR2 SVGAGI. The DNA for the CDR3 is TGTGCCAGCAGTCGAGACAGGATCGAAGCTTTCTTT. The encoded protein is CASSRDRIEAFF.